A single sample gave rise to the 28 T cell receptor beta chains below, sequenced in a study of OX40 agonist ivuxolimab in advanced cancers. This table comes from immunoSEQ multiplex PCR, and its TCRdb copy is limited to in-frame clones, with some not included. The sample shows approximately 89,000 clones, around nine tenths of them seen only once. The starting material was CD4+ or CD8+ T cells sorted from blood, obtained in a trial of the OX40 agonist ivuxolimab. The source of these receptors is an adult with an advanced solid tumor such as melanoma, head and neck, liver or kidney cancer.

The gene calls are TRBV27 and TRBJ2-5; 8 nucleotides align to TRBD1. The CDR3 consists of 15 residues. CDR1 is MNHEY and CDR2 is SMNVEV in the germline V gene (reference sequence). After removal of 3 bases from V and 2 bases from J, the junction contained 5 bases not matched to a gene. Here the CDR3 reads CASSFYGTGQETQYF. Here the CDR3 DNA reads TGTGCCAGCAGTTTCTATGGGACAGGACAAGAGACCCAGTACTTC.

The CDR3 region is CASSPGVAEIYEQYF. Here the CDR3 DNA reads TGTGCCAGCAGCCCGGGGGTGGCAGAAATCTACGAGCAGTACTTC. The chain recombines TRBV5-4 with TRBJ2-7; D possibly corresponds to TRBD2 (6 bases). CDR1 is SGHNT and CDR2 is YYREEE in the germline V gene (reference sequence). This CDR3 is 15 amino acids long. Trimming cost V 4 bases and J 3 bases, with 17 bases left between them. The full variable domain, rest sourced from reference TRBV5-4 and TRBJ2-7, is ETGVTQSPTHLIKTRGQQVTLRCSSQSGHNTVSWYQQALGQGPQFIFQYYREEENGRGNFPPRFSGLQFPNYSSELNVNALELDDSALYLCASSPGVAEIYEQYFGPGTRLTVT.

CDR3 DNA: TGCGCCAGCAGTCATCCCCGGACAGTACAAGAGACCCAGTACTTC. It is translated as CASSHPRTVQETQYF. The chain is built from TRBV23-1 and TRBJ2-5; a weak D match, TRBD1 (6 bases). TRBV23-1 is flagged as an ORF with uncertain function. V was cut by 3 bases and J by 2 bases, with 13 bases left in between. There are 15 residues in the CDR3.

The chain recombines TRBV6-1 with TRBJ2-7; 7 bases map to TRBD1. This CDR3 is built from 15 residues. Germline CDR1 reads MNHNS; CDR2 reads SASEGT. J gave up 1 base and V 3 bases, and 6 bases lay outside the gene matches. CDR3 sequence reads: CASSEWDSSSYEQYF. The CDR3 DNA is TGTGCCAGCAGTGAGTGGGACAGCAGTTCCTACGAGCAGTACTTC.

This rearrangement joins TRBV7-3 to TRBJ2-7; possibly TRBD2 for D (6 bases). V lost 4 bases to trimming and J lost 4 bases, with 11 bases between them. The germline V gene encodes CDR1 SGHTA and CDR2 FQGTGA. The CDR3 has 13 residues. The CDR3 region is CASSSAEGYEQYF. The CDR3 region has the DNA TGTGCCAGCAGCTCGGCGGAGGGGTACGAGCAGTACTTC.

This chain connects TRBV2 to TRBJ1-2, with a possible D match to TRBD1 (5 bases). This CDR3 region has 14 residues. V lost 6 bases to trimming and J lost 5 bases, with 16 bases between them. Germline CDR1 is SNHLY and CDR2 is FYNNEI. CDR3: CASRAAAGRYGYTF. CDR3 nucleotides: TGTGCCAGCAGGGCCGCAGCGGGGCGTTATGGCTACACCTTC.

This clone is a singleton in its sample. V is TRBV5-4 and J is TRBJ2-5; 8 positions match TRBD2. The CDR3 length is 15 residues. The V segment lost 0 bases and the J segment 2 bases; nucleotides outside the gene matches: 3. Germline assignment: CDR1 SGHNT and CDR2 YYREEE (reference sequence). CDR3 region: CASSLGSSGQETQYF. Here the CDR3 DNA reads TGTGCCAGCAGCTTGGGTTCTAGCGGGCAAGAGACCCAGTACTTC.

The chain is built from TRBV19 and TRBJ1-1; 11 nucleotides line up with TRBD1. The germline CDR1 and CDR2 sequences are LNHDA and SQIVND (reference sequence). This CDR3 spans 15 amino acids. The V gene end was trimmed by 9 bases and the J gene end by 3 bases; junction bases not matched to a gene: 9. The CDR3 DNA follows: TGTGCCAGCTTTAGGACAGGGGGCGCTGACACTGAAGCTTTCTTT. Amino acids: CASFRTGGADTEAFF.

This clone was observed a handful of times. The V gene is TRBV5-4, the J gene TRBJ2-1; tentatively, D is TRBD2 (6 bases). In germline, CDR1 is SGHNT, CDR2 YYREEE (reference sequence). Trimming took 3 bases from V and 7 from J, leaving 17 bases between them. This CDR3 region has 15 residues. The CDR3, as DNA: TGTGCCAGCAGCTCCCAGCGGGCCCTCGGAAATGAGCAGTTCTTC. It is translated as CASSSQRALGNEQFF.

The J gene is TRBJ2-6, the V gene TRBV5-5; 12 bases line up with TRBD1. The CDR3 is made up of 20 amino acids. Germline V gene sequence: CDR1 SGHKS, CDR2 YYEKEE (reference sequence). Trimming removed 4 bases from V and 2 bases from J; junction bases left unmatched: 13. CDR3 bases: TGTGCCAGCAGCAATGTATTCACCGGGACAGGGGGCACTGGGGCCAACGTCCTGACTTTC. This encodes CASSNVFTGTGGTGANVLTF. The full variable domain, completed using reference TRBV5-5 and TRBJ2-6, is DAGVTQSPTHLIKTRGQQVTLRCSPISGHKSVSWYQQVLGQGPQFIFQYYEKEERGRGNFPDRFSARQFPNYSSELNVNALLLGDSALYLCASSNVFTGTGGTGANVLTFGAGSRLTVL.

J is TRBJ1-1 and V is TRBV7-3; possibly TRBD1 for D (6 bases). The CDR3 has 16 residues. V lost 6 bases to trimming and J lost 0 bases, with 17 bases between them. The germline V gene encodes CDR1 SGHTA and CDR2 FQGTGA. This CDR3 is CASSLSVAGVNTEAFF. The CDR3 region has the DNA TGTGCCAGCAGTCTTTCCGTAGCAGGGGTGAACACTGAAGCTTTCTTT. Complete variable domain (other parts from reference TRBV7-3 and TRBJ1-1): GAGVSQTPSNKVTEKGKYVELRCDPISGHTALYWYRQSLGQGPEFLIYFQGTGAADDSGLPNDRFFAVRPEGSVSTLKIQRTERGDSAVYLCASSLSVAGVNTEAFFGQGTRLTVV.

The chain has TRBV5-1 and TRBJ2-7; 9 bases map to TRBD1. The CDR3 runs to 15 residues. The germline V gene encodes CDR1 SGHRS and CDR2 YFSETQ. With 1 base clipped from V and 6 bases from J, the junction kept 8 bases outside the gene matches. Here the CDR3 DNA reads TGCGCCAGCAGCTTGACCGGGACAGGGCCCGTCGAGCAGTACTTC. Translated: CASSLTGTGPVEQYF.

The J gene is TRBJ2-1, the V gene TRBV27; D may correspond to TRBD1 or TRBD2 (5 bases each). Germline values: CDR1 MNHEY, CDR2 SMNVEV (reference sequence). The CDR3 is made up of 19 amino acids. Trimming removed 1 base from V and 4 bases from J, with 23 bases in between. CDR3 loop: CASSLYADSKVGGYNEQFF. The DNA for the CDR3 is TGTGCCAGCAGTTTATATGCGGACTCGAAGGTTGGGGGTTACAATGAGCAGTTCTTC.

This clone was observed once. The J gene is TRBJ1-6, the V gene TRBV5-6, with D unclear. The V gene lost 4 bases and the J gene lost 7 bases, with 12 bases spanning the gap. CDR1 and CDR2 (germline): SGHDT, YYEEEE. This CDR3 spans 14 amino acids. This CDR3 reads CASSLGRENSPLHF. In DNA form, the CDR3 reads TGTGCCAGCAGCCTCGGACGGGAAAATTCACCCCTCCACTTT.

A few counts support this clone. The chain links TRBV15 to TRBJ1-2, with D unresolved. Trimming left V 0 bases short and J 3 bases short, with 8 bases between. Germline lookup yields CDR1 LNHNV and CDR2 YYDKDF (reference sequence). The CDR3 consists of 14 residues. CDR3 residues: CATSRESWDYGYTF. In DNA form, the CDR3 reads TGTGCCACCAGCAGAGAATCTTGGGACTATGGCTACACCTTC.

The chain links TRBV6-5 to TRBJ2-2; D is ambiguous. V was cut by 6 bases and J by 4 bases, with 12 bases left in between. Germline V gene lookup returns CDR1 MNHEY and CDR2 SVGAGI. There are 14 residues in the CDR3. CDR3 loop: CASRNPGRTGELFF. Written as DNA, the CDR3 is TGTGCCAGCAGGAACCCGGGTCGCACCGGGGAGCTGTTTTTT.

This chain uses TRBV6-5 with TRBJ2-5; D remains ambiguous. The V and J ends lost 4 bases and 5 bases respectively, with 17 bases between them. The germline V gene has CDR1 MNHEY and CDR2 SVGAGI. The CDR3 covers 15 residues. The CDR3 coding sequence is TGTGCCAGCAGTTCCACCTACATGACGGGTGAGACCCAGTACTTC. Translation: CASSSTYMTGETQYF.

The chain joins TRBV7-2 to TRBJ1-3; D unclear. The CDR3 runs 13 residues. Trimming left V 3 bases short and J 7 bases short, with 10 bases between. Germline V CDR1 and CDR2: SGHTA, FQGNSA. The CDR3 DNA is TGTGCCAGCAGCTTTGAAGGGCGGAACACCATATATTTT. Its protein product is CASSFEGRNTIYF.

With respect to this clone: Other DNA sequences in the same sample also yield this CDR3. The V and J genes are TRBV18 and TRBJ1-4, with D unresolved. Between the trimmed V and J ends, which lost 6 bases and 3 bases, there was a span of 11 bases. The germline gives CDR1 KGHSH, CDR2 LQKENI. CDR3 length: 14 amino acids. The DNA of the CDR3 is TGTGCCAGCTCGCCAGGTGGGGCTAATGAAAAACTGTTTTTT. Translated, it gives CASSPGGANEKLFF.

This clone was counted once. This sequence joins TRBV5-1 and TRBJ2-5, with a possible D match to TRBD1 (5 bases). The CDR3 sequence is 15 residues long. V lost 0 bases and J 1 base, leaving 10 bases between the germline ends. Germline V gives CDR1 SGHRS, CDR2 YFSETQ. The CDR3 coding sequence is TGCGCCAGCAGCTTGGGCCATGGGGCCCAAGAGACCCAGTACTTC. As protein: CASSLGHGAQETQYF.

The chain employs TRBV15 and TRBJ1-2; D unresolved. Germline CDR1 LNHNV, CDR2 YYDKDF (reference sequence). This CDR3 is 17 amino acids long. Trimming stripped 5 bases from V and 6 bases from J, with 25 bases between. This CDR3 reads CATSLPAGRAAGNGYTF. CDR3 in DNA: TGTGCCACCAGCCTCCCAGCCGGGCGGGCCGCGGGGAATGGCTACACCTTC. The whole variable domain, filled in from reference TRBV15 and TRBJ1-2, reads DAMVIQNPRYQVTQFGKPVTLSCSQTLNHNVMYWYQQKSSQAPKLLFHYYDKDFNNEADTPDNFQSRRPNTSFCFLDIRSPGLGDTAMYLCATSLPAGRAAGNGYTFGSGTRLTVV.

V usage is TRBV6-6 and J usage is TRBJ2-1; D gene uncertain. This CDR3 is built from 13 residues. Trimming took 5 bases from V and 5 from J, leaving 10 bases between them. CDR1 and CDR2 from the germline V gene are MNHNY and SVGAGI (reference sequence). This CDR3 is CASSPPDHNEQFF. The DNA for the CDR3 is TGTGCCAGCAGTCCCCCTGACCACAATGAGCAGTTCTTC.

The chain links TRBV27 to TRBJ1-6, with 9 bases matching TRBD1. J lost 6 bases, V lost 5 bases, and 5 bases had no gene match. The CDR3 is 15 amino acids. Germline values: CDR1 MNHEY, CDR2 SMNVEV (reference sequence). CDR3 bases: TGTGCCAGCAGTACATTGACAGGGGGTAATTCACCCCTCCACTTT. It translates to CASSTLTGGNSPLHF.

The chain is built from TRBV9 and TRBJ1-1; the match to TRBD1 covers 9 bases. After removal of 0 bases from V and 5 bases from J, the junction contained 5 bases not matched to a gene. The V gene's germline CDR1 is SGDLS and CDR2 YYNGEE. The CDR3 is 15 residues long. CDR3 DNA: TGTGCCAGCAGCGTAGAAGGGACAGGGTTAACTGAAGCTTTCTTT. Translating gives CASSVEGTGLTEAFF. Variable domain in full (rest from reference TRBV9 and TRBJ1-1): DSGVTQTPKHLITATGQRVTLRCSPRSGDLSVYWYQQSLDQGLQFLIQYYNGEERAKGNILERFSAQQFPDLHSELNLSSLELGDSALYFCASSVEGTGLTEAFFGQGTRLTVV.

The V gene is TRBV18, the J gene TRBJ1-2; 9 positions match TRBD1. The junction had 1 base not matched to a gene; V was cut back by 3 bases and J by 2 bases. CDR1 and CDR2 (germline): KGHSH, LQKENI. This CDR3 has 14 residues. CDR3 nucleotides: TGTGCCAGCTCACCCGGGACAGGGAACTATGGCTACACCTTC. Translated, it gives CASSPGTGNYGYTF.

The V call is TRBV10-1, the J call TRBJ1-1; 7 positions match TRBD1. Germline loops: CDR1 WNHNN, CDR2 SYGVQD (reference sequence). The CDR3 extends over 14 amino acids. Trimming took 2 bases from V and 4 from J; bases not matched to a gene: 4. The CDR3 bases are TGCGCCAGCAGTGAGGACAGGGTGCGCACTGAAGCTTTCTTT. It yields the protein CASSEDRVRTEAFF.

The rearrangement links TRBV7-2 to TRBJ1-6; no definite D call. V shed 1 base and J shed 6 bases, with 7 bases lying between them. The germline V gene has CDR1 SGHTA and CDR2 FQGNSA. There are 14 residues in the CDR3. The CDR3 loop is CASSLGHLNSPLHF. The CDR3 nucleotides are TGTGCCAGCAGCTTAGGCCACCTTAATTCACCCCTCCACTTT.

This sequence joins TRBV5-1 and TRBJ2-7, with TRBD1 as a possible D gene (6 bases). V lost 4 bases, J lost 5 bases, and 16 bases lay in between. The CDR3 extends over 14 amino acids. Germline-derived CDR1 and CDR2 are SGHRS and YFSETQ. This CDR3 is CASSAGRGGNEQYF. The CDR3 DNA follows: TGCGCCAGCAGCGCGGGCCGTGGGGGCAACGAGCAGTACTTC. Together with reference TRBV5-1 and TRBJ2-7, the CDR3 gives the full variable domain: KAGVTQTPRYLIKTRGQQVTLSCSPISGHRSVSWYQQTPGQGLQFLFEYFSETQRNKGNFPGRFSGRQFSNSRSEMNVSTLELGDSALYLCASSAGRGGNEQYFGPGTRLTVT.